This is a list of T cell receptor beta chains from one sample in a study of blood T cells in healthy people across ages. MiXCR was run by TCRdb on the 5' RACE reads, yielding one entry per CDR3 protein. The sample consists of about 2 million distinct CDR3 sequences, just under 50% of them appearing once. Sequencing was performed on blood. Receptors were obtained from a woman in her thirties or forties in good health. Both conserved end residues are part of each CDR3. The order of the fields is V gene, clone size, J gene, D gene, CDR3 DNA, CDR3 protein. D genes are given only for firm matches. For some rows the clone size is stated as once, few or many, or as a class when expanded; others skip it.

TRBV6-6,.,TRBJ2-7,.,TGTGCCAGCAGTTACGGGGGTCCTTGGGAGCAGTACTTC,CASSYGGPWEQYF
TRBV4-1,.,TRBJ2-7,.,TGCGCCAGCAGCCCCGGGACGGGAGAGTCCCAGTACTTC,CASSPGTGESQYF
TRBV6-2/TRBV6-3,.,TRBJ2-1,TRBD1,TGTGCCAGCAGTTGGGGACAGGGGATATACAATGAGCAGTTCTTC,CASSWGQGIYNEQFF
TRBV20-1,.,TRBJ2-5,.,TGCAGTGCTAGAATCGGGGGACCCACCGGGGAGACCCAGTACTTC,CSARIGGPTGETQYF
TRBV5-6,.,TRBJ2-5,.,TGTGCCAGCAGCTTGGCCGGTAGGGTTTGGGAGACCCAGTACTTC,CASSLAGRVWETQYF
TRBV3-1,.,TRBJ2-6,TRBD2,TGTGCCAGCAGCCCATTAGCGGGGCCCTCTGGGGCCAACGTCCTGACTTTC,CASSPLAGPSGANVLTF
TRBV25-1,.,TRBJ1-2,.,TGTGCCAGCACCCGAGGGGGTACCTATGGCTACACCTTC,CASTRGGTYGYTF
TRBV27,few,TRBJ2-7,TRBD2,TGTGCCAGCAGTCTGCAGTTAGAGCGGGGCTACGAGCAGTACTTC,CASSLQLERGYEQYF
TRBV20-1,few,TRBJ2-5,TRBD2,TGCAGTGCTAGAGACCTAGCGGGAGAGACCCAGTACTTC,CSARDLAGETQYF
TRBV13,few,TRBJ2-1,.,TGTGCCAGCAGCTCACAGGAGAACTCCTACAATGAGCAGTTCTTC,CASSSQENSYNEQFF
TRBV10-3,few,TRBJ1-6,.,TGTGCCATCAGTGAGCTGGCGGCGAGCTCCTATAATTCACCCCTCCACTTT,CAISELAASSYNSPLHF
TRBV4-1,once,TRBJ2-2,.,TGCGCCAGCAGCCCAGACGGGTGGGGGACCCAGAACACCGGGGAGCTGTTTTTT,CASSPDGWGTQNTGELFF
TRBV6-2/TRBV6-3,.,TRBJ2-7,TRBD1,TGTGCCAGCAGTCCCCGGACAGGAGGTTTGTACGAGCAGTACTTC,CASSPRTGGLYEQYF
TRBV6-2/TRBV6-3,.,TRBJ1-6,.,TGTGCCAGCAGCACCCGAGTTTTGGCCCTCCACTTT,CASSTRVLALHF
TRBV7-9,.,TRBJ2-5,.,TGTGCCAGCAGCTTAGGCCCTGGGAAACAGACCCAGTACTTC,CASSLGPGKQTQYF
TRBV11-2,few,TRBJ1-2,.,TGTGCCAGCAGCGGCAGTCTCCAGGGCCATGGCTACACCTTC,CASSGSLQGHGYTF
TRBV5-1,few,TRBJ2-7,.,TGCGCCAGCATGGCAGACGACTCCTACGAGCAGTACTTC,CASMADDSYEQYF
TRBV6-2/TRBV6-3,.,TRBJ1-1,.,TGTGCCAGCAGTTACGAGCGGGGGCTGGTGAATACTGAAGCTTTCTTT,CASSYERGLVNTEAFF
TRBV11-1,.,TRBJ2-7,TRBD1,TGTGCCAGCAGCTTAGGACAGGGAATCTTCTACGAGCGGTACTTC,CASSLGQGIFYERYF
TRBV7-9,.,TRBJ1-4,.,TGTGCCAGCAGCTTAAGAGGGGCAACTAATGAAAAACTGTTTTTT,CASSLRGATNEKLFF
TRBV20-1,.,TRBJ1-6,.,TGCAGTGCTAGGGCCCCCGGGGGCACGAGCAATTCACCCCTCCACTTT,CSARAPGGTSNSPLHF
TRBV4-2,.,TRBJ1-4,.,TGTGCCAGCAGCCCAGAGGGTGGGGGGGCCGGCGAAAAACTGTTTTTT,CASSPEGGGAGEKLFF
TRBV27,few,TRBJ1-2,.,TGTGCCAGCAGTAAGGGGTATGGCTACACCTTC,CASSKGYGYTF
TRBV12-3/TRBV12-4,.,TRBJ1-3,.,TGTGCCAGCAGTTTGGTCCAGTCCTCTGGAAACACCATATATTTT,CASSLVQSSGNTIYF
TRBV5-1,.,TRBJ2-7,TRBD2,TGCGCCAGCAGCTTGACCACTAGCGGGATACCCCTCTCCTTCGAGCAGTACTTC,CASSLTTSGIPLSFEQYF
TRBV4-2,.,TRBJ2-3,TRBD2,TGTGCCAGCAGCCAGGTTGGGACTAGCGGAGTAAGCACAGATACGCAGTATTTT,CASSQVGTSGVSTDTQYF
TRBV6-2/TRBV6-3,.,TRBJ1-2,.,TGTGCCAGCAGTTACGCGCCGCGGACGGGTGGCTACACCTTC,CASSYAPRTGGYTF
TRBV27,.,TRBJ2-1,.,TGTGCCAGCAGAGAAGACCCGAGCTCCTACAATGAGCAGTTCTTC,CASREDPSSYNEQFF
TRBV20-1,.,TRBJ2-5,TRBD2,TGCAGTGCTAATGGACTAGATGAGACCCAGTACTTC,CSANGLDETQYF
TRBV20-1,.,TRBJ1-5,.,TGCAGTGCCAGCGGCAATCAGCCCCAGCATTTT,CSASGNQPQHF
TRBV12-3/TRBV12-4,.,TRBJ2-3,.,TGTGCCAGCGCAAGCTTACAGGGTCCGGGGGCAGATACGCAGTATTTT,CASASLQGPGADTQYF
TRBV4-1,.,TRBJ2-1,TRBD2,TGCGCCAGCAGCTTTCGCGCGGGGAGGGATGAGCAGTTCTTC,CASSFRAGRDEQFF
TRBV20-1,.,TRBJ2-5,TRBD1,TGCAGTGCTAGAGGCCCTCGGACAGGGTTACAGACCCAGTACTTC,CSARGPRTGLQTQYF
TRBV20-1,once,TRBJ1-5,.,TGCAGTGCCGCGGGTCTGGAGGGGTGTAGCAATCAGCCCCAGCATTTT,CSAAGLEGCSNQPQHF
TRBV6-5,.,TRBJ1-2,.,TGTGCCAGCGCGGGGCAGGGATTCTTGGAAGGCTACACCTTC,CASAGQGFLEGYTF
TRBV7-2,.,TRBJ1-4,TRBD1,TGTGCCAGCAGCCCTCAGGGGGACATCACGAATGAAAAACTGTTTTTT,CASSPQGDITNEKLFF
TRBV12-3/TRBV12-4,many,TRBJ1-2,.,TGTGCCAGCAGCCAGGGACGGATCTATGGCTACACCTTC,CASSQGRIYGYTF
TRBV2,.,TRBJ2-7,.,TGTGCCAGCAGTGATGGGACTTACACTACCTACGAGCAGTACTTC,CASSDGTYTTYEQYF
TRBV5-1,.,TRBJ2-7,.,TGCGCCAGCAGCCGCGAGGGAGTGACCTACGAGCAGTACTTC,CASSREGVTYEQYF
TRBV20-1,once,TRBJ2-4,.,TGCAGTGCTAGTTCTCGAATTGGCGAGGGTGGGCAGTACTTC,CSASSRIGEGGQYF
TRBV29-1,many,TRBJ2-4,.,TGCAGCGTTGAGCCCCAGGGGGCCAAAAACATTCAGTACTTC,CSVEPQGAKNIQYF
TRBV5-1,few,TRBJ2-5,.,TGCGCCAGCAGCCCCCTGGGCAGGCGTGCTCAAGAGACCCAGTACTTC,CASSPLGRRAQETQYF
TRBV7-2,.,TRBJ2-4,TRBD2,TGTGCCAGCAGCCCGACCCTCCCCGGGGGGCAGTACTTC,CASSPTLPGGQYF
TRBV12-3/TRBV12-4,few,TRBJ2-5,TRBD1,TGTGCCAGCAGTCCCGAGACAGGGGGAGAGACCCAGTACTTC,CASSPETGGETQYF
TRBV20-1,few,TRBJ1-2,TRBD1,TGCAGTGCTACAGGGGGAGAATATGGCTACACCTTC,CSATGGEYGYTF
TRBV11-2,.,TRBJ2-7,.,TGTGCCAGCAGCTTAGTGTCACTGGCGGGGAGCGAGCAGTACTTC,CASSLVSLAGSEQYF
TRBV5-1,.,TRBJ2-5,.,TGCGCCAGCAGCTTGCAGGCAGGGGAGGCGGAGACCCAGTACTTC,CASSLQAGEAETQYF
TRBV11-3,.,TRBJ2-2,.,TGTGCCAGCAGCCCCCACACCGGGGAGCTGTTTTTT,CASSPHTGELFF
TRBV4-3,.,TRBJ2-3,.,TGCGCCAGCAGCCAGTTCAGGGGTGATACGCAGTATTTT,CASSQFRGDTQYF
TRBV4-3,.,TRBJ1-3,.,TGCGCCAGCAGCCAAGGAGGGGGCTCTGGAAACACCATATATTTT,CASSQGGGSGNTIYF
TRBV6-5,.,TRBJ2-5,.,TGTGCCAGCAGTTACTCGGGGAATTGGGAGACCCAGTACTTC,CASSYSGNWETQYF
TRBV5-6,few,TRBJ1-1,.,TGTGCCAGCAGCCCTCGTCTAGAGAGCACTGAAGCTTTCTTT,CASSPRLESTEAFF
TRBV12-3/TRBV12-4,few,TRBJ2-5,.,TGTGCCAGCAGGGGGGGAATACCGAGTGTCGAGACCCAGTACTTC,CASRGGIPSVETQYF